The 20 T cell receptor beta chains below were found in one sample sequenced in a study of blood T cell repertoires in COVID-19. Clones were read by immunoSEQ multiplex PCR, and TCRdb kept only the in-frame ones, dropping some. The repertoire holds around 300,000 clones, with 80% to 90% as singletons. Input material: peripheral blood. The receptors originated from a woman in her forties or fifties who had recovered from COVID-19.

This clone was counted only a few times. The chain uses TRBV7-2 and TRBJ2-7, with D maybe TRBD1 (6 bases). Germline V gives CDR1 SGHTA, CDR2 FQGNSA. V dropped 6 bases and J dropped 2 bases, with 11 bases sitting between them. The CDR3 runs to 13 residues. The CDR3 loop reads CASSRQEAYEQYF. DNA of the CDR3: TGTGCCAGCAGTCGACAGGAGGCCTACGAGCAGTACTTC. The full variable domain, in which reference TRBV7-2 and TRBJ2-7 provide the parts outside the CDR3, is GAGVSQSPSNKVTEKGKDVELRCDPISGHTALYWYRQSLGQGLEFLIYFQGNSAPDKSGLPSDRFSAERTGGSVSTLTIQRTQQEDSAVYLCASSRQEAYEQYFGPGTRLTVT.

The rearrangement links TRBV5-4 to TRBJ2-1, with 10 nucleotides matching TRBD1. The CDR3 sequence is 14 residues long. The V gene end was trimmed by 9 bases and the J gene end by 6 bases; junction bases not matched to a gene: 9. Germline loops: CDR1 SGHNT, CDR2 YYREEE (reference sequence). The CDR3 is CATRGGTGANEQFF. In DNA, the CDR3 is TGTGCCACCCGGGGGGGGACAGGGGCCAATGAGCAGTTCTTC.

Details on this clone: The sample carries other DNA sequences with the same CDR3. V gene TRBV4-3 combines with J gene TRBJ2-7, with 7 bases lining up with TRBD2. This CDR3 contains 13 residues. J was trimmed by 3 bases and V by 4 bases; bases with no gene match: 3. Germline loops: CDR1 LGHNA, CDR2 YSLEER. CDR3 nucleotide sequence: TGCGCCAGCAGCCCGCAGCGGGGCTACGAGCAGTACTTC. Its translation: CASSPQRGYEQYF.

The rearrangement joins TRBV6-1 to TRBJ2-7; D is ambiguous. Germline CDR1 MNHNS, CDR2 SASEGT. CDR3 length: 13 amino acids. The V and J ends lost 2 bases and 2 bases respectively, with 7 bases between them. The CDR3 DNA follows: TGTGCCAGCAGTGAATCAAGCCCCTACGAGCAGTACTTC. Its translation is CASSESSPYEQYF.

The CDR3 DNA sequence: TGCGCCAGCAGCTTGGCTAGACAGACTCCTAACTATGGCTACACCTTC. Its protein product is CASSLARQTPNYGYTF. The chain recombines TRBV5-1 with TRBJ1-2; D might be TRBD1 (5 bases). The CDR3 is 16 amino acids. The V gene lost 0 bases and the J gene lost 0 bases, with 12 bases spanning the gap. Germline V gives CDR1 SGHRS, CDR2 YFSETQ.

The rearrangement links TRBV6-2 or TRBV6-3 to TRBJ1-3; 8 bases line up with TRBD1. The J segment lost 2 bases and the V segment lost 0 bases, leaving 12 bases of the junction unmatched. The CDR3 is 19 amino acids. Germline V gene data show CDR1 as MNHEY and CDR2 as SVGEGT. In nucleotides, the CDR3 is TGTGCCAGCAGTTACTCAGGACAGGGACTCATGATCCCTGGAAACACCATATATTTT. It encodes CASSYSGQGLMIPGNTIYF.

V is TRBV4-3 and J is TRBJ1-1; 7 bases map to TRBD1. J gave up 7 bases and V 1 base, and 3 bases lay outside the gene matches. This CDR3 is 13 amino acids long. Germline CDR1 LGHNA, CDR2 YSLEER. CDR3 DNA sequence: TGCGCCAGCAGCCAAGGGACAGGTTATGAAGCTTTCTTT. Its translation: CASSQGTGYEAFF.

This chain connects TRBV7-7 to TRBJ2-5; tentative D call: TRBD1 (5 bases). V lost 5 bases and J 5 bases, leaving 15 bases between the germline ends. The CDR3 spans 14 residues. Germline-derived CDR1 and CDR2 are SSHAT and FNYEAQ (reference sequence). The DNA of the CDR3 is TGTGCCAGCAGCCCGAGGATCCCAGGGGAGACCCAGTACTTC. Residues: CASSPRIPGETQYF.

This rearrangement joins TRBV2 to TRBJ1-1, with TRBD1 matching 10 bases. CDR1 and CDR2 from the germline V gene are SNHLY and FYNNEI. The CDR3 extends over 14 amino acids. The ends lost 6 bases at V and 10 bases at J; junction bases unmatched: 11. This chain's CDR3 is CASRRGTGAEGAFF. The CDR3 nucleotides are TGTGCCAGCAGGAGAGGGACAGGGGCGGAAGGAGCTTTCTTT.

V usage is TRBV7-2 and J usage is TRBJ2-3; maybe TRBD2 (5 bases). CDR3 size: 12 residues. Trimming left V 5 bases short and J 8 bases short, with 11 bases between. Germline V gene data show CDR1 as SGHTA and CDR2 as FQGNSA. CDR3 sequence (DNA): TGTGCCAGCAGCCCGAGTGCGGGTACGCAGTATTTT. Residues: CASSPSAGTQYF.

The chain employs TRBV19 and TRBJ2-5, with a weak D call TRBD1 (5 bases). This CDR3 has 13 residues. Between the trimmed V and J ends, which lost 6 bases and 3 bases, there was a span of 11 bases. Germline V gene data show CDR1 as LNHDA and CDR2 as SQIVND (reference sequence). DNA of the CDR3: TGTGCCAGTAGACGTCTAGGGGAAGAGACCCAGTACTTC. This sequence encodes CASRRLGEETQYF. Together with reference TRBV19 and TRBJ2-5, the CDR3 gives the full variable domain: DGGITQSPKYLFRKEGQNVTLSCEQNLNHDAMYWYRQDPGQGLRLIYYSQIVNDFQKGDIAEGYSVSREKKESFPLTVTSAQKNPTAFYLCASRRLGEETQYFGPGTRLLVL.

This clone was seen just once. The V and J genes are TRBV7-5 and TRBJ1-3; TRBD1, as called in the table, went unchecked against the DNA. TRBV7-5 is an annotated pseudogene. The CDR3 loop spans 18 amino acids. The CDR3 is CVRSRQETPGHSGNTIYF. As DNA, the CDR3 is TGTGTCAGAAGCCGACAAGAGACCCCGGGACACTCTGGAAACACCATATATTTT.

The chain combines TRBV12-1 with TRBJ2-1; no check of the table's D call, TRBD2, against the DNA was made. TRBV12-1 constitutes a pseudogene. CDR3 length equals 16 residues. The CDR3 protein is CASSASCGGTYNEQFF. The CDR3 bases are TGTGCCAGCAGCGCCTCCTGCGGGGGAACCTACAATGAGCAGTTCTTC.

The CDR3 region has the DNA TGTGCCAGCAGTTCTTCAGGGGGGCCCGGGAATACGCAGTATTTT. This gives the protein CASSSSGGPGNTQYF. V usage is TRBV6-5 and J usage is TRBJ2-3; D perhaps matches TRBD1 (7 bases). Trimming removed 4 bases at V and 7 bases at J, with 18 bases between. Germline CDR1 is MNHEY and CDR2 is SVGAGI. This CDR3 has 15 residues.

The chain couples TRBV6-5 to TRBJ2-1; 10 nucleotides line up with TRBD1. V lost 6 bases, J lost 7 bases, and 9 bases stayed unmatched. The CDR3 spans 15 residues. Per germline, CDR1 MNHEY and CDR2 SVGAGI. This CDR3 reads CASSLPGDRGNEQFF. CDR3 in DNA: TGTGCCAGCAGCTTGCCGGGGGACAGGGGAAATGAGCAGTTCTTC.

The chain employs TRBV19 and TRBJ2-3, with TRBD2 matching 10 bases. The CDR3 loop spans 16 amino acids. Germline V gives CDR1 LNHDA, CDR2 SQIVND (reference sequence). V lost 5 bases and J lost 2; bases outside the gene matches: 7. The CDR3, as DNA: TGTGCCAGTAGTGTCTTAGCGGGGGGAAACACAGATACGCAGTATTTT. It codes for CASSVLAGGNTDTQYF.

The chain is built from TRBV19 and TRBJ2-3, with 8 bases that match TRBD1. The germline gives CDR1 LNHDA, CDR2 SQIVND (reference sequence). The CDR3 extends over 13 amino acids. V lost 7 bases and J lost 1; bases outside the gene matches: 1. This chain's CDR3 is CASMTGGTDTQYF. CDR3 nucleotide sequence: TGTGCCAGTATGACAGGGGGCACAGATACGCAGTATTTT.

This chain's CDR3 is CASSLAGGETQYF. The CDR3 nucleotides read TGTGCCAGCAGCTTAGCAGGCGGGGAGACCCAGTACTTC. The rearrangement joins TRBV7-6 to TRBJ2-5, with a possible D match to TRBD2 (5 bases). This CDR3 is built from 13 residues. Germline CDR1 SGHVS, CDR2 FNYEAQ. Trimming took off 0 bases at V and 5 bases at J, with 7 bases between the two ends.

The chain combines TRBV5-1 with TRBJ2-3, with D possibly matching TRBD1 (6 bases). The CDR3 has 14 residues. The V and J ends lost 5 bases and 0 bases respectively, with 10 bases between them. Germline values: CDR1 SGHRS, CDR2 YFSETQ. This CDR3 is CASRGGTSTDTQYF. CDR3 DNA: TGCGCCAGCAGAGGGGGTACTAGCACAGATACGCAGTATTTT.

The genes are TRBV28 and TRBJ1-6; D unclear. V was cut by 7 bases and J by 0 bases, with 7 bases left in between. Looked up from germline, CDR1 is MDHEN and CDR2 is SYDVKM. This CDR3 spans 14 amino acids. The CDR3 loop is CASIKSSYNSPLHF. Here the CDR3 DNA reads TGTGCCAGCATTAAGAGCTCCTATAATTCACCCCTCCACTTT.